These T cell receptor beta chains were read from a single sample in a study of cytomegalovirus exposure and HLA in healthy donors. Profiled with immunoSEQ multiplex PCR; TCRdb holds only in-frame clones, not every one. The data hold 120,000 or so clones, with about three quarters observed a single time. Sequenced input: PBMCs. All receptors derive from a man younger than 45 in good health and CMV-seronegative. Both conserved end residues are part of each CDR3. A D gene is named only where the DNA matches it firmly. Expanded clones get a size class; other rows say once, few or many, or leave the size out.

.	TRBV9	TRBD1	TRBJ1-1	CASSVDPQGDTEAFF	TGTGCCAGCAGCGTGGACCCACAGGGGGACACTGAAGCTTTCTTT
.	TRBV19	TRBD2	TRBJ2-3	CASSSSSGSVTDTQYF	TGTGCCAGTAGTAGCTCTAGCGGGAGTGTCACAGATACGCAGTATTTT
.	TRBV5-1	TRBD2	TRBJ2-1	CASSDGTSGYNEQFF	TGCGCCAGCAGCGATGGGACTAGCGGTTACAATGAGCAGTTCTTC
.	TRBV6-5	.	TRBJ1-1	CASSPRVTNTEAFF	TGTGCCAGCAGCCCCAGGGTCACGAACACTGAAGCTTTCTTT
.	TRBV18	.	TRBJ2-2	CASSPRETGELFF	TGTGCCAGCTCACCTCGGGAGACCGGGGAGCTGTTTTTT
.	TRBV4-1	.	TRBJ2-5	CASSQELEFSGTQYF	TGCGCCAGCAGCCAAGAATTAGAGTTTAGTGGGACCCAGTACTTC
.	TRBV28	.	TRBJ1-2	CASSLPTAGAYGYTF	TGTGCCAGCAGTTTACCGACAGCAGGAGCTTATGGCTACACCTTC
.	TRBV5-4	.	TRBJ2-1	CASSLGQGSSYEQFF	TGTGCCAGCAGCTTGGGCCAGGGTAGCAGCTATGAGCAGTTCTTC
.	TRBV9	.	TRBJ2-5	CASSVGGDQETQYF	TGTGCCAGCAGCGTAGGAGGAGATCAAGAGACCCAGTACTTC
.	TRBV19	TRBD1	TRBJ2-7	CASSRDSYEQYF	TGTGCCAGTAGTAGGGACAGCTACGAGCAGTACTTC
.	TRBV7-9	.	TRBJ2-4	CASSSRGENIQYF	TGTGCCAGCAGTTCCAGGGGCGAAAACATTCAGTACTTC
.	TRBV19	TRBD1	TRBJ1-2	CASSPNDRALYGYTF	TGTGCCAGTAGCCCTAACGACAGGGCCCTCTATGGCTACACCTTC
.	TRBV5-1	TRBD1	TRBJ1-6	CASSLGGTDDSPLHF	TGCGCCAGCAGCTTGGGCGGGACAGACGATTCACCCCTCCACTTT
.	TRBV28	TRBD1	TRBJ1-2	CASSTQGAGGYTF	TGTGCCAGCAGTACGCAGGGGGCGGGCGGCTACACCTTC
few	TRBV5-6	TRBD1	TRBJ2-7	CASSSLPGQATHEQYF	TGTGCCAGCAGCTCGCTCCCGGGACAGGCTACTCACGAGCAGTACTTC
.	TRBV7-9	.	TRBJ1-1	CASSPNSLNTEAFF	TGTGCCAGCAGCCCGAATAGCCTGAACACTGAAGCTTTCTTT
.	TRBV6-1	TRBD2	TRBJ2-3	CASSGLADSTDTQYF	TGTGCCAGCAGTGGGCTAGCGGACAGCACAGATACGCAGTATTTT
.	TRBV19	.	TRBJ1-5	CASSPDQAYQPQHF	TGTGCCAGTAGTCCCGATCAGGCGTATCAGCCCCAGCATTTT
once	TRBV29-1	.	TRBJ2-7	CSVPNTGSVTYEQYF	TGCAGCGTCCCCAATACAGGGTCGGTCACCTACGAGCAGTACTTC
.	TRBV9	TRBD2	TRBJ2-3	CASSVAAGGMDTQYF	TGTGCCAGCAGCGTAGCGGCGGGGGGTATGGATACGCAGTATTTT
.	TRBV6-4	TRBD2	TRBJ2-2	CASSPAGTSAGELFF	TGTGCCAGCAGTCCGGCGGGGACTAGCGCGGGGGAGCTGTTTTTT
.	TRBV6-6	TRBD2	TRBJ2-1	CASSFLTSGRQQFF	TGTGCCAGCAGTTTCCTGACTAGCGGGCGTCAGCAGTTCTTC
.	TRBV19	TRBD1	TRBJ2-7	CASGPLGRGIGEQYF	TGTGCCAGTGGACCCTTGGGCAGGGGGATTGGCGAGCAGTACTTC
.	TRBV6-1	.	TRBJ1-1	CASSVQENTEAFF	TGTGCCAGCAGTGTACAGGAGAACACTGAAGCTTTCTTT
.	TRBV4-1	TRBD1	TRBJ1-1	CVSSQDPLVTRQGGGAFF	TGCGTCAGCAGCCAAGATCCTCTAGTGACGAGACAGGGCGGTGGGGCTTTCTTT
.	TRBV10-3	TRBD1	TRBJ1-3	CAISVMDRGYTIYF	TGTGCCATCAGTGTAATGGACAGGGGTTACACCATATATTTT
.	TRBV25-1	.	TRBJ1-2	CASSRSRLNYGYTF	TGTGCCAGCAGTCGGTCACGGTTGAACTATGGCTACACCTTC
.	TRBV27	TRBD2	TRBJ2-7	CASSLLAGPSSYEQYF	TGTGCCAGCAGTTTGTTAGCGGGACCTAGCTCCTACGAGCAGTACTTC
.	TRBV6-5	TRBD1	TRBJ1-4	CASSQSTGGSEKLFF	TGTGCCAGCAGCCAAAGCACAGGGGGCAGTGAAAAACTGTTTTTT
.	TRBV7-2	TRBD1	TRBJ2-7	CASSLVMGGTGGYEQYF	TGTGCCAGCAGCTTAGTAATGGGCGGGACAGGGGGATACGAGCAGTACTTC
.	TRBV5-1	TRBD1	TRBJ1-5	CASSLGWGQGSQPQHF	TGCGCCAGCAGCTTGGGATGGGGACAGGGGAGTCAGCCCCAGCATTTT
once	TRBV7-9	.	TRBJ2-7	CASSLGGGWDEQYF	TGTGCCAGCAGCTTAGGTGGAGGGTGGGACGAGCAGTACTTC
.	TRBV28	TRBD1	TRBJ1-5	CASSLAGTGDSQPQHF	TGTGCCAGCAGTTTAGCCGGGACAGGGGATAGCCAGCCCCAGCATTTT
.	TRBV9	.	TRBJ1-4	CASSGGVGKLFF	TGTGCCAGCAGCGGGGGAGTGGGAAAACTGTTTTTT
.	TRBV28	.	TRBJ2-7	CASSLFGSPPYEQYF	TGTGCCAGCAGTTTGTTCGGTTCCCCCCCGTACGAGCAGTACTTC
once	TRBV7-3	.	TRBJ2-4	CASSSDSSWNIQYF	TGTGCCAGCAGCTCGGACAGTTCGTGGAACATTCAGTACTTC
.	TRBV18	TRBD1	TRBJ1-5	CASSPRTGTNQPQHF	TGTGCCAGCTCACCTCGGACAGGGACAAATCAGCCCCAGCATTTT
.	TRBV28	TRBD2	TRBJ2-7	CASSLGGLAGVEQYF	TGTGCCAGCAGTTTAGGTGGACTAGCGGGGGTCGAGCAGTACTTC
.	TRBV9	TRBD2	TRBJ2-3	CASSVEWRGGTDTQYF	TGTGCCAGCAGCGTAGAGTGGCGGGGGGGCACAGATACGCAGTATTTT
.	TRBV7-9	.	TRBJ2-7	CASSLVARGSEQYF	TGTGCCAGCAGCTTAGTGGCCAGGGGCAGCGAGCAGTACTTC
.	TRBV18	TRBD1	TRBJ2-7	CASSPLGRGPSYEQYF	TGTGCCAGCTCACCACTTGGCAGGGGGCCCTCCTACGAGCAGTACTTC
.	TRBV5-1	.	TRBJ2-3	CASSFGGVGTDTQYF	TGCGCCAGCAGCTTCGGCGGAGTAGGCACAGATACGCAGTATTTT
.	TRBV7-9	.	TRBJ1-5	CASSLSEGGNQPQHF	TGTGCCAGCAGCTTAAGTGAGGGGGGCAATCAGCCCCAGCATTTT
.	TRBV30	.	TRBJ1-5	CAWSGGLGLNQPQHF	TGTGCCTGGAGCGGGGGGCTTGGGTTGAATCAGCCCCAGCATTTT
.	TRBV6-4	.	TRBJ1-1	CASSVDSLTAAFF	TGTGCCAGCAGTGTAGACAGCCTGACGGCGGCTTTCTTT
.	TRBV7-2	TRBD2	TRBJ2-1	CASSPLGSGGSRSYNEQFF	TGTGCCAGCAGCCCCCTGGGTAGCGGGGGGTCTCGTTCCTACAATGAGCAGTTCTTC
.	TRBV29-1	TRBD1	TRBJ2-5	CSVGTGGNQETQYF	TGCAGCGTTGGGACAGGGGGGAACCAAGAGACCCAGTACTTC
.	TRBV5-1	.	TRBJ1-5	CASSLGVSETQHF	TGCGCCAGCAGCTTGGGGGTGAGCGAGACCCAGCATTTT
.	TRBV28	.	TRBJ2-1	CASRFTSDSLYFNEQFF	TGTGCCAGCAGATTTACCTCAGACAGCCTGTACTTCAATGAGCAGTTCTTC
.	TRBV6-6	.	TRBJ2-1	CATPLGLSGYEQFF	TGTGCCACCCCCCTGGGGCTCTCTGGCTATGAGCAGTTCTTC
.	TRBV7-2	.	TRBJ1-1	CASSAHLNTEAFF	TGTGCCAGCAGCGCTCACTTGAACACTGAAGCTTTCTTT
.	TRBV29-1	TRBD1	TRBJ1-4	CSVELGDSEKLFF	TGCAGCGTTGAATTAGGGGACAGTGAAAAACTGTTTTTT
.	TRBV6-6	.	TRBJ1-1	CASSRGQTEAFF	TGTGCCAGCAGTAGGGGACAAACTGAAGCTTTCTTT
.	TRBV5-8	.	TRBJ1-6	CASSLPRQTSPLHF	TGTGCCAGCAGCCTTCCTAGACAGACATCACCCCTCCACTTT